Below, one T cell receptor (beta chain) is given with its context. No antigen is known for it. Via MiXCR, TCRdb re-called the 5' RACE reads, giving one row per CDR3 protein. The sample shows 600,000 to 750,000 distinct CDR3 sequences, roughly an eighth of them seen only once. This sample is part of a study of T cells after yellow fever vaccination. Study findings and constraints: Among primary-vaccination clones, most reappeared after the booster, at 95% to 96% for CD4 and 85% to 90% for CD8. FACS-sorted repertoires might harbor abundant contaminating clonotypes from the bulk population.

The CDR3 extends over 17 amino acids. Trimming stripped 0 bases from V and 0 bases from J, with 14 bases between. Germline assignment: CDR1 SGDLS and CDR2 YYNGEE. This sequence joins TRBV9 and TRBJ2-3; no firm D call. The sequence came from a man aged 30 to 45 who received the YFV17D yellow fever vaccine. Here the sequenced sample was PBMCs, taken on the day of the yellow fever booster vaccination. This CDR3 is CASSVDVAFRSTDTQYF. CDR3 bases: TGTGCCAGCAGCGTAGACGTCGCCTTTAGGAGCACAGATACGCAGTATTTT.